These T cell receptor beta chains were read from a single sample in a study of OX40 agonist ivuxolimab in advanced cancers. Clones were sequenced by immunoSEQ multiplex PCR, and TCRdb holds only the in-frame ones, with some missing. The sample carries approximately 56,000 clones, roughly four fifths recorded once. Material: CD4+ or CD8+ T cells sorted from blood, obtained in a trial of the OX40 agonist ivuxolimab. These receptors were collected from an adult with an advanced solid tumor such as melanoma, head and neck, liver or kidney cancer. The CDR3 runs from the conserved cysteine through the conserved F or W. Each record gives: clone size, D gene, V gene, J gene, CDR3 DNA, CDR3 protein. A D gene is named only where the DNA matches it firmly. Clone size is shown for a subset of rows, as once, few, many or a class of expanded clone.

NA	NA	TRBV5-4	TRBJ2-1	TGTGCCAGCAGCTTGTATGGGGGGCGGAGTGACAATGAGCAGTTCTTC	CASSLYGGRSDNEQFF
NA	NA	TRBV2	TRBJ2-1	TGTGCCAGCAGTGCGGACAGCTCCTACAATGAGCAGTTCTTC	CASSADSSYNEQFF
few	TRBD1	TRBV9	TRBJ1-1	TGTGCCAGCAGACGGGACAGCAAGAACACTGAAGCTTTCTTT	CASRRDSKNTEAFF
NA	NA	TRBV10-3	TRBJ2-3	TGTGCCATCGGAACGGGGGGCGTATCGGGCACAGATACGCAGTATTTT	CAIGTGGVSGTDTQYF
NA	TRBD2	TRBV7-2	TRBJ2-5	TGTGCCAGCAGCTTAGTGGGACTAAAAGAGACCCAGTACTTC	CASSLVGLKETQYF
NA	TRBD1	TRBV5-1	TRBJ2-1	TGCGCCAGCAGCCCCGGGACAGACTCCTACAATGAGCAGTTCTTC	CASSPGTDSYNEQFF
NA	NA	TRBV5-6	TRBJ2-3	TGTGCCAGCAGTCGGGCCTCAGATACGCAGTATTTT	CASSRASDTQYF
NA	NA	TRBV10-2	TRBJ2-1	TGCGCCAGCAGTGAGTCCAGGGTTACGAACAATGAGCAGTTCTTC	CASSESRVTNNEQFF
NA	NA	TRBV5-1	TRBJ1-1	TGCGCCAGCAGCTTTCCAGGTCAGAACACTGAAGCTTTCTTT	CASSFPGQNTEAFF
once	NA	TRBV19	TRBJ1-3	TGTGCCAGTAGCAGGGATGGAGGATCCGGAAACACCATATATTTT	CASSRDGGSGNTIYF
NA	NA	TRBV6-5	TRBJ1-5	TGTGCCAGCAGTTTAAACAGGTATAGCAATCAGCCCCAGCATTTT	CASSLNRYSNQPQHF
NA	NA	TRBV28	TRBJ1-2	TGTGCCAGCAGGCCAGAGGCGGAGATCTATGGCTACACCTTC	CASRPEAEIYGYTF
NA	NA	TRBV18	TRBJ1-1	TGTGCCAGCTCACCAAGAGGGGTGAACACTGAAGCTTTCTTT	CASSPRGVNTEAFF
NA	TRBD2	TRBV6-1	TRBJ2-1	TGTGCCAGCAGTGAAGCGCCGGTAGCGGGGGCCATATACAATGAGCAGTTCTTC	CASSEAPVAGAIYNEQFF
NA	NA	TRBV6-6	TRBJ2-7	TGTGCCAGCAGCCGTCTTTCAGCATACGAGCAGTACTTC	CASSRLSAYEQYF
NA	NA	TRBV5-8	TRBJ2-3	TGTGCCAGCAGCGCATGGACGGTACACACAGATACGCAGTATTTT	CASSAWTVHTDTQYF
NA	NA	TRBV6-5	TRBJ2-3	TGTGCCAGCAGTTACAGAAGGGAAGATACGCAGTATTTT	CASSYRREDTQYF
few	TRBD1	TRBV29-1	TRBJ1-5	TGCAGCGCCGGGACAGGCGGTCAGCCCCAGCATTTT	CSAGTGGQPQHF
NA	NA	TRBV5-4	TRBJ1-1	TGTGCCAGCAGCTTTGGTGTGGGGCAGGACACTGAAGCTTTCTTT	CASSFGVGQDTEAFF
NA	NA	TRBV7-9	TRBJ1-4	TGTGCCAGCAGCAGCCGGGACTTTAATGAAAAACTGTTTTTT	CASSSRDFNEKLFF
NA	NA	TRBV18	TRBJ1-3	TGTGCCAGCTCACCCCCAGTAAACACCATATATTTT	CASSPPVNTIYF
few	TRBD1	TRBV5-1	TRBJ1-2	TGCGCCAGCAGCGGGACAGGGGGAAGCTATGGCTACACCTTC	CASSGTGGSYGYTF
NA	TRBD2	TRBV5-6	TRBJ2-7	TGTGCCAGCAGCTGGTCCCCAGCGGGGGTAGGGGAGCAGTACTTC	CASSWSPAGVGEQYF
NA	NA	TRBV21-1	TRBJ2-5	TGTGCCAGCATCCCGGGACAGACTAAAGAGACCCAGTACTTC	CASIPGQTKETQYF
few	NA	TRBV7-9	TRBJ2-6	TGTGCCACTGAATGGGGGTTCTCTGGGGCCAACGTCCTGACTTTC	CATEWGFSGANVLTF
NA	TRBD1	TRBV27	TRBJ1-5	TGTGCCAGCAGTCCCGACAGGGGACGCATTCGGCAGCCCCAGCATTTT	CASSPDRGRIRQPQHF